Below, 20 T cell receptor beta chains from the same sample are listed, as sequenced in a study of CD8 T cells in Susac syndrome. Random hexamers primed reverse transcription of about 0.5 to 1 ug RNA. TCRdb re-analysed the immunoSEQ multiplex PCR reads in MiXCR, keeping a single row per CDR3 protein. The sample contains roughly 200,000 distinct CDR3 sequences, 85% to 95% of which appear only once. Sequencing was performed on CD4+ T cells from PBMCs. These receptors were collected from a human donor in good health.

The DNA for the CDR3 is TGCGCCAGCAGCTTCGGAGCAAGTAGCAATCAGCCCCAGCATTTT. Translated: CASSFGASSNQPQHF. The chain recombines TRBV5-1 with TRBJ1-5; D is undetermined. Germline assignment: CDR1 SGHRS and CDR2 YFSETQ. The CDR3 consists of 15 residues. V was pared by 2 bases and J by 0 bases, with 9 bases between.

The chain joins TRBV7-9 to TRBJ2-3; D ambiguous. Germline CDR1 is SEHNR and CDR2 is FQNEAQ (reference sequence). Trimming stripped 1 base from V and 13 bases from J, with 9 bases between. The length of the CDR3 is 11 residues. The CDR3 region is CASSLGQVEYF. In DNA, the CDR3 is TGTGCCAGCAGCTTAGGGCAGGTTGAGTATTTT.

The chain is built from TRBV2 and TRBJ2-1, with TRBD2 matching 8 bases. Per germline, CDR1 SNHLY and CDR2 FYNNEI. Trimming took 6 bases from V and 15 from J; bases not matched to a gene: 16. The CDR3 runs to 14 residues. The CDR3, as DNA: TGTGCCAGCAGACTCTTGGCCTTTGGCGGGAGGCCGTTCTTC. Amino acid sequence: CASRLLAFGGRPFF.

This sequence joins TRBV5-6 and TRBJ2-1; 7 nucleotides match TRBD2. This CDR3 region has 17 residues. The trim removed 0 bases at V and 6 bases at J, leaving 12 bases unmatched. From germline, CDR1 is SGHDT and CDR2 YYEEEE. Here the CDR3 reads CASSLERGGLGGNEQFF. DNA for the CDR3: TGTGCCAGCAGCTTGGAGCGGGGCGGCCTCGGGGGCAATGAGCAGTTCTTC.

The chain recombines TRBV18 with TRBJ2-7; TRBD2 might be the D (5 bases). Looked up from germline, CDR1 is KGHSH and CDR2 is LQKENI. V lost 2 bases and J 2 bases, leaving 13 bases between the germline ends. This CDR3 region has 15 residues. DNA for the CDR3: TGTGCCAGCTCACCAAACCGGGAAGCGACCTACGAGCAGTACTTC. Residues: CASSPNREATYEQYF.

The CDR3 protein is CASSQDELEKYF. As DNA, the CDR3 is TGTGCCAGCAGCCAAGATGAGTTGGAGAAGTACTTC. The rearrangement links TRBV14 to TRBJ2-7; D remains ambiguous. The CDR3 has 12 amino acids. The V and J ends lost 0 bases and 11 bases respectively, with 11 bases between them. Germline V CDR1 and CDR2: SGHDN, FVKESK.

V is TRBV20-1 and J is TRBJ2-1; tentative D call: TRBD2 (6 bases). The germline gives CDR1 DFQATT, CDR2 SNEGSKA (reference sequence). The CDR3 consists of 14 residues. The V end was cut by 1 base, the J end by 6 bases, with 13 bases between. This CDR3 reads CSARGGLPSNEQFF. CDR3 sequence (DNA): TGCAGTGCTAGAGGAGGACTACCTTCCAATGAGCAGTTCTTC.

The J gene is TRBJ2-1, the V gene TRBV7-9, with D possibly being TRBD1 (5 bases). The V and J ends lost 3 bases and 7 bases respectively, with 16 bases between them. The germline CDR1 and CDR2 sequences are SEHNR and FQNEAQ (reference sequence). The CDR3 runs 15 residues. CDR3 DNA: TGTGCCAGCAGCTTCAGGGTCGGAGCCCTGAATGAGCAGTTCTTC. Its translation is CASSFRVGALNEQFF.

The chain combines TRBV20-1 with TRBJ1-4, with unresolved D. The V end was cut by 0 bases, the J end by 8 bases, with 16 bases between. The CDR3 is 15 residues long. Germline lookup yields CDR1 DFQATT and CDR2 SNEGSKA (reference sequence). The CDR3 spells CSARDLRHVGEKLFF. CDR3 bases: TGCAGTGCTAGAGATCTCAGGCACGTTGGAGAAAAACTGTTTTTT.

This chain connects TRBV12-3 or TRBV12-4 to TRBJ1-1, with no clear D. The V end lost 2 bases, the J end lost 4 bases, and 8 bases lay between the germline ends. The CDR3 has 13 amino acids. CDR3 coding DNA: TGTGCCAGCAGTTTAAGGGTATTCACTGAAGCTTTCTTT. Protein sequence: CASSLRVFTEAFF.

The CDR3, as DNA: TGTGCCAGCCAAGAGCCCGACGAGCAGTACGTC. Amino acid sequence: CASQEPDEQYV. The chain employs TRBV5-4 and TRBJ2-7; D is unresolved. This CDR3 contains 11 residues. The germline V and J ends were trimmed by 7 bases and 5 bases, with 10 bases remaining between them. The germline V gene encodes CDR1 SGHNT and CDR2 YYREEE (reference sequence).

This chain uses TRBV9 with TRBJ2-7; 8 bases map to TRBD2. The trim removed 0 bases at V and 0 bases at J, leaving 5 bases unmatched. The CDR3 covers 16 residues. The V gene's germline CDR1 is SGDLS and CDR2 YYNGEE. CDR3 in DNA: TGTGCCAGCAGCGTAGGGAGCGGGGGACCCTCCTACGAGCAGTACTTC. Protein sequence: CASSVGSGGPSYEQYF.

The rearrangement joins TRBV7-2 to TRBJ1-2; no clear D gene. Trimming cost V 1 base and J 4 bases, with 7 bases left between them. This CDR3 has 13 residues. Germline V gene data show CDR1 as SGHTA and CDR2 as FQGNSA. CDR3 in amino acids: CASSLGGLYGYTF. The CDR3 DNA follows: TGTGCCAGCAGCTTAGGAGGGCTCTATGGCTACACCTTC.

The V call is TRBV24-1, the J call TRBJ2-5; 11 bases fit TRBD2. The trim removed 9 bases at V and 7 bases at J, leaving 9 bases unmatched. Germline assignment: CDR1 KGHDR and CDR2 SFDVKD. The CDR3 consists of 14 residues. CDR3 nucleotides: TGTGCCACCGATAGCGGGAGGGCCTTAGGGACCCAGTACTTC. Translating it yields CATDSGRALGTQYF.

J is TRBJ2-7 and V is TRBV7-9; perhaps D is TRBD1 or TRBD2 (5 bases each). The germline gives CDR1 SEHNR, CDR2 FQNEAQ (reference sequence). V was trimmed by 3 bases and J by 7 bases, leaving 13 bases between them. This CDR3 spans 13 amino acids. The CDR3 spells CASSFQGPGEQYV. In DNA form, the CDR3 reads TGTGCCAGCAGCTTCCAGGGCCCGGGAGAGCAGTACGTC.

The rearrangement joins TRBV20-1 to TRBJ2-1, with D unresolved. Germline V CDR1 and CDR2: DFQATT, SNEGSKA (reference sequence). Trimming took off 5 bases at V and 0 bases at J, with 14 bases between the two ends. The CDR3 totals 15 residues. The CDR3 DNA sequence: TGCAGTGCTCCCACCTTGGTCTCCTCCTACAATGAGCAGTTCTTC. Translating gives CSAPTLVSSYNEQFF.

The table lists this clonotype with a count of one. The chain combines TRBV7-9 with TRBJ2-1, with D unresolved. The CDR3 has 15 amino acids. Germline V gene sequence: CDR1 SEHNR, CDR2 FQNEAQ (reference sequence). Trimming removed 3 bases at V and 1 base at J, with 10 bases between. CDR3 protein: CASSFGRVSYNEQFF. DNA for the CDR3: TGTGCCAGCAGCTTCGGTAGGGTATCCTACAATGAGCAGTTCTTC.

J is TRBJ2-5 and V is TRBV25-1; 11 bases agree with TRBD1. Unmatched junction bases numbered 4, after V lost 2 bases and J lost 5 bases. Germline V CDR1 and CDR2: MGHDK, SYGVNS. This CDR3 region has 15 residues. The CDR3 here is CASSEGQGAEETQYF. CDR3 in DNA: TGTGCCAGCAGTGAAGGACAGGGGGCCGAGGAGACCCAGTACTTC. Full variable domain (missing parts from reference TRBV25-1 and TRBJ2-5): EADIYQTPRYLVIGTGKKITLECSQTMGHDKMYWYQQDPGMELHLIHYSYGVNSTEKGDLSSESTVSRIRTEHFPLTLESARPSHTSQYLCASSEGQGAEETQYFGPGTRLLVL.

V is TRBV3-1 and J is TRBJ2-1; TRBD1 might be the D (5 bases). Germline loops: CDR1 LGHDT, CDR2 YNNKEL (reference sequence). The CDR3 contains 15 residues. V lost 1 base, J lost 7 bases, and 14 bases lay in between. CDR3 bases: TGTGCCAGCAGCCAAGGCAGGGCAGAGAATAATGAGCAGTTCTTC. Translating gives CASSQGRAENNEQFF.

The chain uses TRBV10-3 and TRBJ2-5; the D is unclear. The CDR3 runs 13 residues. Germline V gene data show CDR1 as ENHRY and CDR2 as SYGVKD. Trimming took off 4 bases at V and 1 base at J, with 7 bases between the two ends. DNA of the CDR3: TGTGCCATCAGTGGGGCCACCCAAGAGACCCAGTACTTC. This translates into CAISGATQETQYF.